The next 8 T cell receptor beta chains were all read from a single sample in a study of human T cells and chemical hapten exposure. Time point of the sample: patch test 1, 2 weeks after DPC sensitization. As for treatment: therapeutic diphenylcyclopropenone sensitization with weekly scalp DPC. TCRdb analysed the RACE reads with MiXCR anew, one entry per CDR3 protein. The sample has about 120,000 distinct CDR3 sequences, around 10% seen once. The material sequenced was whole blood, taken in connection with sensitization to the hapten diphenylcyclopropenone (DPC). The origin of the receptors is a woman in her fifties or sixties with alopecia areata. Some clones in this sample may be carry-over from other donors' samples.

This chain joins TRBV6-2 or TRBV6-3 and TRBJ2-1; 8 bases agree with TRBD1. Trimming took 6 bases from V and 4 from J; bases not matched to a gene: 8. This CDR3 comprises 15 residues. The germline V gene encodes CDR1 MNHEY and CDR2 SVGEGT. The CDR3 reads CASRKGQGFYNEQFF. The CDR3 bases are TGTGCCAGCAGAAAAGGACAGGGATTTTACAATGAGCAGTTCTTC.

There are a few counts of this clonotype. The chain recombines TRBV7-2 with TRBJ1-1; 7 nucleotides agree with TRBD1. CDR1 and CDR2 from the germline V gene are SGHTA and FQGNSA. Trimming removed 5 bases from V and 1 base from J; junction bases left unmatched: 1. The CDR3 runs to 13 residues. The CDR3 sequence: CASSGDRNTEAFF. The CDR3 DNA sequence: TGTGCCAGCAGCGGGGACAGGAACACTGAAGCTTTCTTT. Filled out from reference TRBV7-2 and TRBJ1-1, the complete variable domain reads GAGVSQSPSNKVTEKGKDVELRCDPISGHTALYWYRQSLGQGLEFLIYFQGNSAPDKSGLPSDRFSAERTGGSVSTLTIQRTQQEDSAVYLCASSGDRNTEAFFGQGTRLTVV.

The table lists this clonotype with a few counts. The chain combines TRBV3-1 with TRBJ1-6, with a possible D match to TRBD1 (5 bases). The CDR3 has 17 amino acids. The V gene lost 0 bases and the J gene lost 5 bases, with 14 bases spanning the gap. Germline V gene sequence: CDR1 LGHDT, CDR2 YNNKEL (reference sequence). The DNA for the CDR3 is TGTGCCAGCAGCCAAGATAGGGGAGCCGGGAATAATTCACCCCTCCACTTT. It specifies CASSQDRGAGNNSPLHF.

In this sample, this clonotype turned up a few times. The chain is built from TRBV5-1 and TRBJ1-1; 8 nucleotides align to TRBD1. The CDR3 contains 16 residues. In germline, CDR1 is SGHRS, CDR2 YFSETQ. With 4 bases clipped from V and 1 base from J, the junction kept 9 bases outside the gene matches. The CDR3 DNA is TGCGCCAGCAGCGGGAGGACAGGGACTACGAACACTGAAGCTTTCTTT. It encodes CASSGRTGTTNTEAFF.

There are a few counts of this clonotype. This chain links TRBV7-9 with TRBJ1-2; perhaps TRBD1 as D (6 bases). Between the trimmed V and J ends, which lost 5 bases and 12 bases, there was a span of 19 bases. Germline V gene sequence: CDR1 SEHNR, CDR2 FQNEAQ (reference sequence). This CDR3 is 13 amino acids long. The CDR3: CASSREDSPLDTF. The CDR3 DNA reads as TGTGCCAGCAGCCGGGAGGACAGCCCCCTCGACACCTTC.

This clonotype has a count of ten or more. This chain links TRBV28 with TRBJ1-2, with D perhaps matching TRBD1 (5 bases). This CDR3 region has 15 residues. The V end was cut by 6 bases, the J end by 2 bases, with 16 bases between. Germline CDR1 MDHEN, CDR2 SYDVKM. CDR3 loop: CASSRDRDLNYGYTF. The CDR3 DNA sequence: TGTGCCAGCAGCCGAGACCGGGACTTGAACTATGGCTACACCTTC.

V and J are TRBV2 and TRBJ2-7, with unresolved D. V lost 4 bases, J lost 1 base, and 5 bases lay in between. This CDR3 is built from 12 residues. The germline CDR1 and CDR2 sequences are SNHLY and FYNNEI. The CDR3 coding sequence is TGTGCCAGCAGTGCCGAGTCCTACGAGCAGTACTTC. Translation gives CASSAESYEQYF.

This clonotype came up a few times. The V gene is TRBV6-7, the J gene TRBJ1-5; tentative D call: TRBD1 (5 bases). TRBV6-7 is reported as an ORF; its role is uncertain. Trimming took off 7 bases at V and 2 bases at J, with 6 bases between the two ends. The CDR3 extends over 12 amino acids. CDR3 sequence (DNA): TGTGCCAGCACGGGGGGCAATCAGCCCCAGCATTTT. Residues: CASTGGNQPQHF.